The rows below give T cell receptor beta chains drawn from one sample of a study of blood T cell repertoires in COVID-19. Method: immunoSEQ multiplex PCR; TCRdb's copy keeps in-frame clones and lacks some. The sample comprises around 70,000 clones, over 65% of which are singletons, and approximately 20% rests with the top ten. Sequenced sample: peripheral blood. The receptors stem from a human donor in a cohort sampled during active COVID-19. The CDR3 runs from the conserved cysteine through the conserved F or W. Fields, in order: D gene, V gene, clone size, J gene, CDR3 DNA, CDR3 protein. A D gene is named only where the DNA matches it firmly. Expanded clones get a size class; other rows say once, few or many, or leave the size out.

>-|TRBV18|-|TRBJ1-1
TGTGCCAGCTCACCCCGGGTAAACACTGAAGCTTTCTTT
CASSPRVNTEAFF
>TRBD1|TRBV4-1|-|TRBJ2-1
TGCGCCAGCAGCTTTGAGACAGGGCAAATACAGTTCTTC
CASSFETGQIQFF
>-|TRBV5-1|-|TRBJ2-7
TGCGCCAGCAGCCCTGAACTGTTCTCCTACGAGCAGTACTTC
CASSPELFSYEQYF
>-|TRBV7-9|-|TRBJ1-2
TGTGCCAGCAGCTTAGTCCTCGGACAATCTGGCTACACCTTC
CASSLVLGQSGYTF
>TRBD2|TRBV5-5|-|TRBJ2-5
TGTGCCAGCAGCTTCGCACTAGCGGGGGACCAAGAGACCCAGTACTTC
CASSFALAGDQETQYF
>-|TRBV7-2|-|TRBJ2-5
TGTGCCAGCAGCTTAGGAGGACTATCTCAAGAGACCCAGTACTTC
CASSLGGLSQETQYF
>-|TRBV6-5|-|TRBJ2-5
TGTGCCATCGGGCGGGACCTCCAAGAGACCCAGTACTTC
CAIGRDLQETQYF
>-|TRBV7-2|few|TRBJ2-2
TGTGCCAGCAGCTTAGGGGGGCCATACACCGGGGAGCTGTTTTTT
CASSLGGPYTGELFF
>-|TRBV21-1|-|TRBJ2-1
TGTGCCAGCAGCCCCCGGGAGTGCGGGATATTAGGGATAAATGAGCAGTTCTTC
CASSPRECGILGINEQFF
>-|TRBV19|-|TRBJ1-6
TGTGCCAGTAAGAGCCGCGATAATTCACCCCTCCACTTT
CASKSRDNSPLHF
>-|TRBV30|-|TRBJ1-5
TGTGCCTGGAGCGCCGACAGCCTTAATCAGCCCCAGCATTTT
CAWSADSLNQPQHF
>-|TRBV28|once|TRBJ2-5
TGTGCCAGCAGTTTCGGCAGGGTAGAGACCCAGTACTTC
CASSFGRVETQYF
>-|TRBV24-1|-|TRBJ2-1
TGTGCCACCAGCGGGGGGCAAAATGAGCAGTTCTTC
CATSGGQNEQFF
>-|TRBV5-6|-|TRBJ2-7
TGTGCCAGCAGCTTGGTGGGGGGATGGTACGAGCAGTACTTC
CASSLVGGWYEQYF
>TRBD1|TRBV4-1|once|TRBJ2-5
TGCGCCAGCAGCCCCCGACAGGGGCGACAAGAGACCCAGTACTTC
CASSPRQGRQETQYF
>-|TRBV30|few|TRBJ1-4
TGTGCCTCGGGACAAATTAATGAAAAACTGTTTTTT
CASGQINEKLFF
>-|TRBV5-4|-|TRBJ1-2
TGTGCCAGCAGCTTGACAGGGAGCTATGGCTACACCTTC
CASSLTGSYGYTF
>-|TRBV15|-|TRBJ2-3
TGTGCCACCAGCAGAGATCGGGTCCGCACAGATACGCAGTATTTT
CATSRDRVRTDTQYF
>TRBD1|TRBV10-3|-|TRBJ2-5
TGTGCCACGCAGACAGGGCAACAAGAGACCCAGTACTTC
CATQTGQQETQYF
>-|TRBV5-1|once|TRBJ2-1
TGCGCCAGCAGCTCCTCCGGGACTTCCAATGAGCAGTTCTTC
CASSSSGTSNEQFF
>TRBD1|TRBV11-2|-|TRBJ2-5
TGTGCCAGCAGCCAAGCCGGGACAGGGGGGGAGACCCAGTACTTC
CASSQAGTGGETQYF
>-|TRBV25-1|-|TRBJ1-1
TGTGCCAGCAGTACAACGGGGAACACTGAAGCTTTCTTT
CASSTTGNTEAFF
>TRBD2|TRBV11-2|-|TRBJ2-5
TGTGCCAGCAGCTTAACTTGGGGGGGGACGGTTCGGGAGACCCAGTACTTC
CASSLTWGGTVRETQYF
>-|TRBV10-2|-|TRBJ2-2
TGCGCCAGCAGTGATCCAATAGGAGTGTCCGGGGAGCTGTTTTTT
CASSDPIGVSGELFF